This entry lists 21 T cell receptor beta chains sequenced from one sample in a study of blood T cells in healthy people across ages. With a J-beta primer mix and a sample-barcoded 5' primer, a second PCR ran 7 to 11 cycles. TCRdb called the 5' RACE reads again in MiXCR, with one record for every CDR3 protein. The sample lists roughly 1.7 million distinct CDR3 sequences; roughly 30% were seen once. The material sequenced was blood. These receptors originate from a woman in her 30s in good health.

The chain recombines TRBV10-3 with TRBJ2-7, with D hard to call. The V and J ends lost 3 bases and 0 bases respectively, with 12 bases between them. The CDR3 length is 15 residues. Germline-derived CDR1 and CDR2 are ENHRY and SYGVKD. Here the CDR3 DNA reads TGTGCCATCAGTGAAAGGAGTCTAGGCTCCTACGAGCAGTACTTC. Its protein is CAISERSLGSYEQYF.

CDR3 sequence reads: CASSQLGSNQPQHF. As DNA, the CDR3 is TGTGCCAGCAGCCAGTTAGGAAGCAATCAGCCCCAGCATTTT. The chain recombines TRBV3-1 with TRBJ1-5; no firm D call. V was shortened by 3 bases and J by 1 base, with 7 bases between the two germline ends. Germline CDR1 reads LGHDT; CDR2 reads YNNKEL (reference sequence). CDR3 length equals 14 residues.

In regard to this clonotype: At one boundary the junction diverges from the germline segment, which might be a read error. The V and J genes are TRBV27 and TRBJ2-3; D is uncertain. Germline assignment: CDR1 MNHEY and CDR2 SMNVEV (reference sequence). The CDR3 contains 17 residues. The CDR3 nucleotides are TGTGCCAGCAGTCCAACCAACTGGCACCTTAGCACAGATACGCAGAATTTT. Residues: CASSPTNWHLSTDTQNF.

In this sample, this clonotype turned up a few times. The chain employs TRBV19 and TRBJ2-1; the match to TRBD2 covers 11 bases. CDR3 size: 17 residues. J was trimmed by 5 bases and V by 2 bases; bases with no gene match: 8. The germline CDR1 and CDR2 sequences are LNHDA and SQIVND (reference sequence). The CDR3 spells CASSIRIGTSGNNEQFF. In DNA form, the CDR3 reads TGTGCCAGTAGTATAAGGATCGGGACTAGCGGTAACAATGAGCAGTTCTTC.

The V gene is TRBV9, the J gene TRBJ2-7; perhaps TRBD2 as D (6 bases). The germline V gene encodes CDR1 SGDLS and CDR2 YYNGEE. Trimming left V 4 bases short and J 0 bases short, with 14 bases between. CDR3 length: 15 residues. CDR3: CASSHTGDFSYEQYF. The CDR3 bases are TGTGCCAGCAGCCACACGGGGGACTTCTCCTACGAGCAGTACTTC.

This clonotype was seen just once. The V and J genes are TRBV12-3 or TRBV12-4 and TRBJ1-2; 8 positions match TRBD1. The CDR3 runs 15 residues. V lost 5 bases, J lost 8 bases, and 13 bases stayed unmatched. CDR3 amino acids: CASSPSPGQGRGYTF. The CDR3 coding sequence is TGTGCCAGCAGTCCAAGCCCCGGACAGGGAAGAGGCTACACCTTC.

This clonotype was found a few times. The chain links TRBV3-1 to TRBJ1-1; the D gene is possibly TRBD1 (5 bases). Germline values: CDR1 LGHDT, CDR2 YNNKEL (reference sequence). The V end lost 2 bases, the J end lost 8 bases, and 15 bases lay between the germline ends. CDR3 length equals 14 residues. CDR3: CASSQMRQGGEAFF. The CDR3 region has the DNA TGTGCCAGCAGCCAAATGCGGCAGGGAGGGGAAGCTTTCTTT.

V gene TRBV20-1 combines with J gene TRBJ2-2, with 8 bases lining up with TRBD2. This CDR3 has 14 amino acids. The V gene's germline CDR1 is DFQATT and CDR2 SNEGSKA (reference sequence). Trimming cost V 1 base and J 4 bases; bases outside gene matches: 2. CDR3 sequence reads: CSARVAGGTGELFF. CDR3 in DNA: TGCAGTGCTAGAGTGGCGGGGGGCACCGGGGAGCTGTTTTTT.

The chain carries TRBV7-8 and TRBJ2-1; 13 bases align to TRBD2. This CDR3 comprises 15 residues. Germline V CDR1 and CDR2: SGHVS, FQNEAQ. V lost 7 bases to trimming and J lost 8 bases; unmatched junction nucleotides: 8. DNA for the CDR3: TGTGCCAGCATTCCGGGACTAGCGGGGCGGCATGAGCAGTTCTTC. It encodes CASIPGLAGRHEQFF. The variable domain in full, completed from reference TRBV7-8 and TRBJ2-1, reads GAGVSQSPRYKVAKRGQDVALRCDPISGHVSLFWYQQALGQGPEFLTYFQNEAQLDKSGLPSDRFFAERPEGSVSTLKIQRTQQEDSAVYLCASIPGLAGRHEQFFGPGTRLTVL.

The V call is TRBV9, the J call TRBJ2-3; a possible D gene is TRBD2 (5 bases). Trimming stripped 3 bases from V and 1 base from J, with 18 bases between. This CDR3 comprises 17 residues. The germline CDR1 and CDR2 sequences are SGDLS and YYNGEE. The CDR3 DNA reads TGTGCCAGCAGCGCAGCCTGGGGAGACTCTGGCACAGATACGCAGTATTTT. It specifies CASSAAWGDSGTDTQYF.

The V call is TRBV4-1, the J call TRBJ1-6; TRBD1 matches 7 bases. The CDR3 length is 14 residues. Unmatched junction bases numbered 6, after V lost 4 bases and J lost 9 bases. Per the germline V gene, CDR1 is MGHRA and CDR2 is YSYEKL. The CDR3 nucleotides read TGCGCCAGCAGCCCCGACAGGGCAGGTTCACCCCTCCACTTT. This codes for CASSPDRAGSPLHF.

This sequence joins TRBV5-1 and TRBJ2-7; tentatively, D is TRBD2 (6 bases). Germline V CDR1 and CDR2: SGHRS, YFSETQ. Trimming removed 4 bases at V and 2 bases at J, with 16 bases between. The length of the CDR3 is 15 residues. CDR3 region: CASSRGEISPYEQYF. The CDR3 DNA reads TGCGCCAGCAGCCGCGGGGAGATAAGCCCCTACGAGCAGTACTTC.

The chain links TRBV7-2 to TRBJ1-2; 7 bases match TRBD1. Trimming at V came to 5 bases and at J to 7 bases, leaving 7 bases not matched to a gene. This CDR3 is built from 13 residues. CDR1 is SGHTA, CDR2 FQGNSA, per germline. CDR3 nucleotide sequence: TGTGCCAGCAGCCGGCAGGGACAGAGTGGCTACACCTTC. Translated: CASSRQGQSGYTF.

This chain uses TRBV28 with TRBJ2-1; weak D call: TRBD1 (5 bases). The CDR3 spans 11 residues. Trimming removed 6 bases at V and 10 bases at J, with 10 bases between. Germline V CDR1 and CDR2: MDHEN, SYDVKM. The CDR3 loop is CASSGQIEQFF. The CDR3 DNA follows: TGTGCCAGCAGCGGACAAATCGAGCAGTTCTTC. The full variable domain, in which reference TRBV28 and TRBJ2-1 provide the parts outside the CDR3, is DVKVTQSSRYLVKRTGEKVFLECVQDMDHENMFWYRQDPGLGLRLIYFSYDVKMKEKGDIPEGYSVSREKKERFSLILESASTNQTSMYLCASSGQIEQFFGPGTRLTVL.

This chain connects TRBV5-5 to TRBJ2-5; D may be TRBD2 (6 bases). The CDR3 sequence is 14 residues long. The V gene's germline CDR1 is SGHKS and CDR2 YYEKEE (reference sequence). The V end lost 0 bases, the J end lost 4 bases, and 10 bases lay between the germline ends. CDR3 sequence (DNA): TGTGCCAGCAGCTTGGTCTCTAGCGTAGAGACCCAGTACTTC. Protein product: CASSLVSSVETQYF.

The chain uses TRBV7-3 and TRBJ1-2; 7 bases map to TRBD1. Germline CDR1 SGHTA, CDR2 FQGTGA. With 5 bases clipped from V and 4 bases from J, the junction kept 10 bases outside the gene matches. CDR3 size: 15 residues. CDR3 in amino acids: CASSDRQGRIYGYTF. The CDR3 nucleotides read TGTGCCAGCAGCGACCGACAGGGAAGGATCTATGGCTACACCTTC.

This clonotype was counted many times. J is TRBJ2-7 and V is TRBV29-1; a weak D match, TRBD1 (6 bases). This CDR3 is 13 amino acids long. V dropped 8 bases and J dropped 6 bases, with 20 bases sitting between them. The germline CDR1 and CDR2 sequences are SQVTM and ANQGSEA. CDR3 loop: CSFAGTRGGEQYF. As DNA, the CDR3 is TGCAGCTTCGCCGGGACCCGAGGGGGCGAGCAGTACTTC.

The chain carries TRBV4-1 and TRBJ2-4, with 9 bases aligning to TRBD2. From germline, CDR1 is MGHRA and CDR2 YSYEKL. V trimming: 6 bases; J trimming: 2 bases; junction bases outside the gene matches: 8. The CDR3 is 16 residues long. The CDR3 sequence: CASSPIAGGSKNIQYF. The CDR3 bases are TGCGCCAGCAGTCCGATTGCGGGAGGGTCCAAAAACATTCAGTACTTC.

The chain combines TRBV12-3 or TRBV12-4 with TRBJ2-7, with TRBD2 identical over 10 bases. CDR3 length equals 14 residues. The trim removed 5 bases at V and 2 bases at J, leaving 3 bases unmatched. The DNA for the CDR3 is TGTGCCAGCAGTACTCTAGCGGGGGCCTACGAGCAGTACTTC. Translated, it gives CASSTLAGAYEQYF.

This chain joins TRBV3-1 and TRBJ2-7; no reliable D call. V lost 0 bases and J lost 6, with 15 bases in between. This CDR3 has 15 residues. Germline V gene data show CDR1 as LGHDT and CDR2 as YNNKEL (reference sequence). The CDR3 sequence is CASSQDLIGQREQYF. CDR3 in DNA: TGTGCCAGCAGCCAAGATCTGATAGGTCAGCGCGAGCAGTACTTC.

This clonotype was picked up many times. The CDR3 nucleotides are TGTGCCAGCAGCTTAGCCTCGAGGCGCCAAGAGACCCAGTACTTC. Its translation is CASSLASRRQETQYF. V is TRBV7-2 and J is TRBJ2-5; D gene ambiguous. The germline CDR1 and CDR2 sequences are SGHTA and FQGNSA. The CDR3 length is 15 residues. V lost 0 bases and J lost 1, with 9 bases in between.